These 8 T cell receptor beta chains originate from one sample sequenced in a study of Tregs in tolerant kidney transplant recipients (dated by TCRdb to between 2018 and 2020). Related donors were used in the transplants with nonmyeloablative bone marrow transplantation, and mixed chimerism was transient in the human trials. The library was obtained by the immunoSEQ multiplex PCR assay. As stored in TCRdb, this immuneACCESS dataset retains in-frame rearrangements with V and J assigned. A fraction of the clones does not appear; measured against another copy, unresolved V genes explain less than half of the discrepancy, and the remainder lacks a known reason. This sample has approximately 90,000 clones in its table, and roughly 93% of those were observed once. Jointly, the top ten make up approximately 1.5% of the sample. Sequencing was performed on CD4+ T cells from blood (PBMCs), taken 12 months after the transplant. The receptors shown here come from a human patient who received a combined kidney and bone marrow transplant. Because of the transplant, the T cells may be the graft donor's rather than the patient's own.

CDR3 DNA: TGTGCCAGCAGTGATCTGGGCAAGCGGGGAGAGACCCAGTACTTC. Translation gives CASSDLGKRGETQYF. V is TRBV6-1 and J is TRBJ2-5, with 7 nucleotides matching TRBD2. The CDR3 is made up of 15 amino acids. Germline V gives CDR1 MNHNS, CDR2 SASEGT. With V trimmed by 3 bases and J by 4 bases, 8 bases remained unmatched.

The genes are TRBV7-3 and TRBJ2-1; D is perhaps TRBD2 (6 bases). V was pared by 5 bases and J by 0 bases, with 29 bases between. This CDR3 is 21 amino acids long. Germline V gene sequence: CDR1 SGHTA, CDR2 FQGTGA. The CDR3 DNA is TGTGCCAGCAGCATCCGGGCAGGCCATAGCGGAGGCTGGGTCTCCTACAATGAGCAGTTCTTC. Its protein is CASSIRAGHSGGWVSYNEQFF.

The chain recombines TRBV5-4 with TRBJ1-2; possible D gene TRBD1, 6 bases. This CDR3 has 15 amino acids. Germline V gives CDR1 SGHNT, CDR2 YYREEE (reference sequence). The V gene lost 4 bases and the J gene lost 4 bases, with 17 bases spanning the gap. The CDR3 sequence: CASSPATGRGYGYTF. For the CDR3, the DNA is TGTGCCAGCAGCCCAGCGACAGGAAGGGGCTATGGCTACACCTTC.

With regard to this clone: Other DNA sequences in this sample translate to the same CDR3. This chain links TRBV7-2 with TRBJ1-4, with 7 bases that match TRBD1. The CDR3 runs to 15 residues. The V gene end was trimmed by 1 base and the J gene end by 3 bases; junction bases not matched to a gene: 2. CDR1 is SGHTA, CDR2 FQGNSA, per germline. This chain's CDR3 is CASSLGGGSNEKLFF. CDR3 DNA sequence: TGTGCCAGCAGCTTAGGAGGGGGCTCTAATGAAAAACTGTTTTTT.

V and J are TRBV18 and TRBJ1-2; the D is unclear. Trimming stripped 0 bases from V and 4 bases from J, with 6 bases between. The V gene's germline CDR1 is KGHSH and CDR2 LQKENI. This CDR3 is 13 amino acids long. In DNA form, the CDR3 reads TGTGCCAGCTCACCACCGGGCCCCTATGGCTACACCTTC. Translation: CASSPPGPYGYTF.

A note on this clone: A junction end diverges from the germline sequence, so it may reflect a read error. The sample holds other DNA sequences that translate to the same CDR3. This chain joins TRBV18 and TRBJ1-6; D unresolved. This CDR3 region has 16 residues. Germline loops: CDR1 KGHSH, CDR2 LQKENI. Here the CDR3 DNA reads TGTGCCAGCTCACCGAGGCCAAGCTCCTATAATTCCCCCCTCCACTTT. Amino acids: CASSPRPSSYNSPLHF. The full variable domain, rest sourced from reference TRBV18 and TRBJ1-6, is NAGVMQNPRHLVRRRGQEARLRCSPMKGHSHVYWYRQLPEEGLKFMVYLQKENIIDESGMPKERFSAEFPKEGPSILRIQQVVRGDSAAYFCASSPRPSSYNSPLHFGNGTRLTVT.

This clone was found once. CDR3 residues: CASSLARVGNGYTF. In DNA, the CDR3 is TGTGCCAGCAGCTTAGCGAGGGTAGGGAATGGCTACACCTTC. V is TRBV7-2 and J is TRBJ1-2; no reliable D call. Per germline, CDR1 SGHTA and CDR2 FQGNSA. The CDR3 extends over 14 amino acids. V lost 0 bases to trimming and J lost 6 bases, with 11 bases between them.

The chain employs TRBV11-3 and TRBJ2-1, with a weak D call TRBD2 (6 bases). V was shortened by 2 bases and J by 0 bases, with 14 bases between the two germline ends. The CDR3 consists of 17 residues. Germline CDR1 and CDR2: SGHNT and YENEEA. CDR3 residues: CASSLYNWGDSYNEQFF. Written as DNA, the CDR3 is TGTGCCAGCAGCTTATATAATTGGGGGGACTCCTACAATGAGCAGTTCTTC.